Below are 20 T cell receptor beta chains sequenced from a single sample in a study of OX40 agonist ivuxolimab in advanced cancers. TCRdb keeps only in-frame clones here, not all; method: immunoSEQ multiplex PCR. The table lists about 64,000 clones, about 85% of them singletons. The sample in question was CD4+ or CD8+ T cells sorted from blood, obtained in a trial of the OX40 agonist ivuxolimab. Every receptor here comes from an adult with an advanced solid tumor such as melanoma, head and neck, liver or kidney cancer.

The chain links TRBV7-9 to TRBJ2-1; D is unresolved. CDR1 is SEHNR, CDR2 FQNEAQ, per germline (reference sequence). This CDR3 region has 13 residues. The V gene lost 5 bases and the J gene lost 5 bases, with 10 bases spanning the gap. The CDR3 DNA reads as TGTGCCAGCAGCCCCGACCCCCACAATGAGCAGTTCTTC. As protein: CASSPDPHNEQFF. Filled out from reference TRBV7-9 and TRBJ2-1, the complete variable domain reads DTGVSQNPRHKITKRGQNVTFRCDPISEHNRLYWYRQTLGQGPEFLTYFQNEAQLEKSRLLSDRFSAERPKGSFSTLEIQRTEQGDSAMYLCASSPDPHNEQFFGPGTRLTVL.

The rearrangement joins TRBV30 to TRBJ1-1; D is ambiguous. This CDR3 is built from 12 residues. V was cut by 0 bases and J by 7 bases, with 9 bases left in between. CDR1 is GTSNPN, CDR2 SVGIG, per germline (reference sequence). CDR3 residues: CAWSVLGYEAFF. The CDR3 region has the DNA TGTGCCTGGAGTGTATTGGGCTATGAAGCTTTCTTT. The full variable domain, rest sourced from reference TRBV30 and TRBJ1-1, is SQTIHQWPATLVQPVGSPLSLECTVEGTSNPNLYWYRQAAGRGLQLLFYSVGIGQISSEVPQNLSASRPQDRQFILSSKKLLLSDSGFYLCAWSVLGYEAFFGQGTRLTVV.

The chain couples TRBV5-4 to TRBJ2-5; 8 bases are shared with TRBD1. CDR3 length: 14 amino acids. Germline lookup yields CDR1 SGHNT and CDR2 YYREEE (reference sequence). V lost 4 bases to trimming and J lost 2 bases; unmatched junction nucleotides: 4. The CDR3 is CASSPRDRQETQYF. The CDR3 DNA sequence: TGTGCCAGCAGCCCGCGGGACAGGCAAGAGACCCAGTACTTC.

With regard to this clone: The same CDR3 is also encoded by other DNA sequences in this sample. This sequence joins TRBV5-1 and TRBJ1-4; D is unresolved. The V and J ends lost 0 bases and 0 bases respectively, with 3 bases between them. The CDR3 is 14 amino acids. Per the germline V gene, CDR1 is SGHRS and CDR2 is YFSETQ. The CDR3 loop is CASSLGATNEKLFF. The CDR3 region has the DNA TGCGCCAGCAGCTTGGGGGCAACTAATGAAAAACTGTTTTTT. Full variable domain (rest looked up from reference TRBV5-1 and TRBJ1-4): KAGVTQTPRYLIKTRGQQVTLSCSPISGHRSVSWYQQTPGQGLQFLFEYFSETQRNKGNFPGRFSGRQFSNSRSEMNVSTLELGDSALYLCASSLGATNEKLFFGSGTQLSVL.

The chain has TRBV18 and TRBJ1-3; TRBD1 is a possible D gene (5 bases). This CDR3 has 16 amino acids. Germline CDR1 KGHSH, CDR2 LQKENI. V lost 3 bases, J lost 0 bases, and 12 bases lay in between. The CDR3 is CASSPPGQPSGNTIYF. The CDR3 nucleotides are TGTGCCAGCTCACCCCCAGGGCAGCCCTCTGGAAACACCATATATTTT.

The chain links TRBV9 to TRBJ2-7; 8 bases align to TRBD1. CDR1 is SGDLS and CDR2 is YYNGEE in the germline V gene. This CDR3 spans 14 amino acids. J lost 2 bases, V lost 4 bases, and 5 bases had no gene match. The CDR3 region has the DNA TGTGCCAGCAGCTCCGGACAGGGACCCTACGAGCAGTACTTC. It translates to CASSSGQGPYEQYF.

This clone was seen just once. The chain is built from TRBV4-2 and TRBJ1-5, with D hard to call. The CDR3 length is 15 residues. V lost 2 bases to trimming and J lost 2 bases, with 10 bases between them. Germline V gene lookup returns CDR1 LGHNA and CDR2 YNFKEQ. The CDR3 loop reads CASSQTTAGNQPQHF. The CDR3 bases are TGTGCCAGCAGCCAAACGACGGCTGGCAATCAGCCCCAGCATTTT.

The chain couples TRBV6-5 to TRBJ2-1; D may be TRBD2 (6 bases). The germline V gene encodes CDR1 MNHEY and CDR2 SVGAGI. The CDR3 runs 16 residues. Trimming cost V 4 bases and J 8 bases, with 21 bases left between them. CDR3 protein: CASSFRGGGGADEQFF. The CDR3 DNA is TGTGCCAGCAGTTTCCGTGGGGGAGGTGGGGCCGATGAGCAGTTCTTC.

The gene calls are TRBV19 and TRBJ1-6; D not certain. CDR3 size: 12 residues. Trimming took off 7 bases at V and 8 bases at J, with 9 bases between the two ends. Germline lookup yields CDR1 LNHDA and CDR2 SQIVND (reference sequence). The chain's CDR3 is CASKRRDSPLHF. In nucleotides, the CDR3 is TGTGCCAGTAAGAGAAGGGATTCACCCCTCCACTTT.

The genes are TRBV11-1 and TRBJ2-5; D unclear. Trimming removed 3 bases from V and 3 bases from J, with 8 bases in between. Germline CDR1 reads SGHAT; CDR2 reads FQDESV (reference sequence). The CDR3 contains 13 residues. CDR3 DNA sequence: TGTGCCAGCAGCTTGTGGCAGGAAGAGACCCAGTACTTC. Translation gives CASSLWQEETQYF.

The chain is built from TRBV6-5 and TRBJ1-5, with D maybe TRBD1 (5 bases). Germline V gives CDR1 MNHEY, CDR2 SVGAGI. The CDR3 consists of 14 residues. The V end was cut by 0 bases, the J end by 7 bases, with 10 bases between. Here the CDR3 DNA reads TGTGCCAGCAGTTACTCGGCAGGGTGGCAGCCCCAGCATTTT. This encodes CASSYSAGWQPQHF.

Comments on this clone: A read error may account for a junction end that differs from germline. V is TRBV30 and J is TRBJ2-1; D unresolved. Germline CDR1 is GTSNPN and CDR2 is SVGIG (reference sequence). The CDR3 is 11 amino acids. The CDR3 protein is CAWAQSNEQLF. CDR3 coding DNA: TGTGCCTGGGCCCAGAGTAATGAGCAGCTCTTC.

The rearrangement links TRBV2 to TRBJ2-3; a weak D match, TRBD1 (5 bases). The CDR3 totals 15 residues. V was pared by 5 bases and J by 2 bases, with 14 bases between. CDR1 is SNHLY and CDR2 is FYNNEI in the germline V gene. CDR3 sequence: CASSPPDSPTDTQYF. As DNA, the CDR3 is TGTGCCAGCAGTCCTCCCGACAGTCCCACAGATACGCAGTATTTT.

In nucleotides, the CDR3 is TGTGCCAGTAGCCTGACAGCGGACACAGATACGCAGTATTTT. It specifies CASSLTADTDTQYF. This sequence joins TRBV19 and TRBJ2-3; D assignment may be TRBD1 or TRBD2 (5 bases each). Trimming took off 6 bases at V and 2 bases at J, with 12 bases between the two ends. The germline V gene has CDR1 LNHDA and CDR2 SQIVND (reference sequence). The CDR3 sequence is 14 residues long.

This rearrangement joins TRBV28 to TRBJ2-3, with TRBD2 as a possible D gene (5 bases). V was pared by 2 bases and J by 8 bases, with 20 bases between. CDR3 length: 16 residues. CDR1 is MDHEN and CDR2 is SYDVKM in the germline V gene. The CDR3 bases are TGTGCCAGCAGTTTAGGTGGGGTGGGGAGCCAGGTTACGCAGTATTTT. Translated, it gives CASSLGGVGSQVTQYF.

The gene calls are TRBV9 and TRBJ2-1, with TRBD2 as a possible D gene (5 bases). The V end lost 2 bases, the J end lost 1 base, and 10 bases lay between the germline ends. CDR1 SGDLS and CDR2 YYNGEE come from the germline V gene. The CDR3 has 15 amino acids. CDR3: CASSVLANSYNEQFF. The CDR3 DNA follows: TGTGCCAGCAGCGTTTTAGCGAATTCCTACAATGAGCAGTTCTTC. The variable domain in full, with the rest retrieved from reference TRBV9 and TRBJ2-1, is DSGVTQTPKHLITATGQRVTLRCSPRSGDLSVYWYQQSLDQGLQFLIQYYNGEERAKGNILERFSAQQFPDLHSELNLSSLELGDSALYFCASSVLANSYNEQFFGPGTRLTVL.

The chain has TRBV5-6 and TRBJ1-1; D gene unclear. The V and J ends lost 4 bases and 7 bases respectively, with 14 bases between them. In germline, CDR1 is SGHDT, CDR2 YYEEEE. This CDR3 spans 13 amino acids. The CDR3 DNA reads as TGTGCCAGCAGCCCGCTAGGGCAGCTTGAAGCTTTCTTT. Translation gives CASSPLGQLEAFF.

DNA of the CDR3: TGTGCCAGCAGCTTATCGGTGAACACTGAAGCTTTCTTT. It codes for CASSLSVNTEAFF. The genes are TRBV7-3 and TRBJ1-1; D gene uncertain. V was shortened by 2 bases and J by 0 bases, with 4 bases between the two germline ends. Germline CDR1 is SGHTA and CDR2 is FQGTGA. CDR3 length: 13 amino acids.

The rearrangement joins TRBV11-1 to TRBJ2-1, with D possibly matching TRBD1 (8 bases). The germline gives CDR1 SGHAT, CDR2 FQDESV (reference sequence). The CDR3 extends over 15 amino acids. V lost 1 base and J 9 bases, leaving 16 bases between the germline ends. DNA of the CDR3: TGTGCCAGCAGCTTAGGCCGGACAGGGAGGGGTGAGCAGTTCTTC. Translated, it gives CASSLGRTGRGEQFF.

This chain connects TRBV6-1 to TRBJ2-7; 11 bases are a match to TRBD2. With 4 bases clipped from V and 0 bases from J, the junction kept 5 bases outside the gene matches. This CDR3 region has 16 residues. Germline CDR1 reads MNHNS; CDR2 reads SASEGT. The CDR3 reads CASSGGLAAPSYEQYF. CDR3 in DNA: TGTGCCAGCAGTGGGGGACTAGCGGCTCCCTCCTACGAGCAGTACTTC.